Below, 3 T cell receptor beta chains from the same sample are listed, as sequenced in a study of CDR3 diversity in severe acne. TCRdb passed the PCR reads through MiXCR, listing each CDR3 protein once. The sample lists fewer than 90,000 distinct CDR3 sequences; about 54% were seen once. What was sequenced was blood. These receptors all stem from a male donor in good health, without acne.

This clonotype was observed at least ten times. The chain links TRBV20-1 to TRBJ1-5, with 7 positions matching TRBD1. Unmatched junction bases numbered 10, after V lost 1 base and J lost 7 bases. Per germline, CDR1 DFQATT and CDR2 SNEGSKA (reference sequence). The CDR3 runs 15 residues. The CDR3 DNA sequence: TGCAGTGCTAGAGCCCACACAGGGGAAGGGCAGCCCCAGCATTTT. Its translation is CSARAHTGEGQPQHF.

This clonotype appeared a few times. The J gene is TRBJ2-7, the V gene TRBV2; 11 bases line up with TRBD2. The CDR3 consists of 12 residues. J was trimmed by 7 bases and V by 8 bases; bases with no gene match: 4. The germline CDR1 and CDR2 sequences are SNHLY and FYNNEI. CDR3 sequence reads: CASLLAGEEQYF. CDR3 DNA sequence: TGTGCCAGCCTACTAGCGGGAGAGGAGCAGTACTTC.

This clonotype was seen repeatedly, ten times or more. The chain links TRBV5-6 to TRBJ2-4; 10 nucleotides line up with TRBD1. CDR1 SGHDT and CDR2 YYEEEE come from the germline V gene. This CDR3 region has 15 residues. The V gene end was trimmed by 4 bases and the J gene end by 1 base; junction bases not matched to a gene: 2. CDR3 loop: CASSRGQGAKNIQYF. In DNA form, the CDR3 reads TGTGCCAGCAGCCGGGGACAGGGGGCCAAAAACATTCAGTACTTC.